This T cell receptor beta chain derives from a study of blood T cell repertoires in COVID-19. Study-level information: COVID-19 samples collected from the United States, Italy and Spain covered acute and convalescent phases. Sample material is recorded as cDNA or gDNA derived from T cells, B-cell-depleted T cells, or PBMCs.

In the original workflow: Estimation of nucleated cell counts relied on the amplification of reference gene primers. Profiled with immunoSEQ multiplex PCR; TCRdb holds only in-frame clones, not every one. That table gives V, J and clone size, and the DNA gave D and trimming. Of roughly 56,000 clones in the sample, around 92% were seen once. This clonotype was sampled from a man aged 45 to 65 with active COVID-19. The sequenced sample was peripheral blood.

CDR3 amino acids: CASSFGEEETQYF. As DNA, the CDR3 is TGTGCCAGCAGCTTTGGCGAGGAAGAGACCCAGTACTTC. The chain joins TRBV7-2 to TRBJ2-5, with D hard to call. The germline CDR1 and CDR2 sequences are SGHTA and FQGNSA. CDR3 length: 13 residues. Trimming removed 3 bases from V and 3 bases from J, with 8 bases in between.